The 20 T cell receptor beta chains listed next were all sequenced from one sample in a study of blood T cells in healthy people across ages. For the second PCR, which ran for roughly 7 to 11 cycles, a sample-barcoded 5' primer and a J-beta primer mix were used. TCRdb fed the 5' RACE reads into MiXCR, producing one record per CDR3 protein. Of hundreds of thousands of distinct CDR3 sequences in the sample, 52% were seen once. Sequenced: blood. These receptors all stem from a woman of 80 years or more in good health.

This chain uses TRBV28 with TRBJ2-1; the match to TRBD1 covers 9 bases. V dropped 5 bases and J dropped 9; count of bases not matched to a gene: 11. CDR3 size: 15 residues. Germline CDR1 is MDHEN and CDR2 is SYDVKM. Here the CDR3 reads CASSRPGTGSGEQFF. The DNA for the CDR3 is TGTGCCAGCAGTCGCCCCGGGACAGGGTCTGGTGAGCAGTTCTTC.

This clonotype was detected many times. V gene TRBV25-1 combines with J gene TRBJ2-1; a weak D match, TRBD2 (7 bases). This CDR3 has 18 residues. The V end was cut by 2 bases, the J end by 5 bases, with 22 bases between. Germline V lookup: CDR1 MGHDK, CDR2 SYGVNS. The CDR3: CASSEENHREGRDNEQFF. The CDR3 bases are TGTGCCAGCAGTGAAGAGAATCACAGGGAGGGGAGAGACAATGAGCAGTTCTTC.

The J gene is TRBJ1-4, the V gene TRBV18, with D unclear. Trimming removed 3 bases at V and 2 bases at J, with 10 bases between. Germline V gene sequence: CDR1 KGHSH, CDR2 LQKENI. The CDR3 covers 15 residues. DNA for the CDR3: TGTGCCAGCTCACCCCAGGCGCCCACTAATGAAAAACTGTTTTTT. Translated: CASSPQAPTNEKLFF.

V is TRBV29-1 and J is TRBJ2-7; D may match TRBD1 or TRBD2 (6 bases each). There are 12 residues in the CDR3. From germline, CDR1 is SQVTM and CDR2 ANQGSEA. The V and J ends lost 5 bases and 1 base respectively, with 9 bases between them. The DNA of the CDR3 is TGCAGCGTTAGGGGGGAGTCCTACGAGCAGTACTTC. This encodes CSVRGESYEQYF.

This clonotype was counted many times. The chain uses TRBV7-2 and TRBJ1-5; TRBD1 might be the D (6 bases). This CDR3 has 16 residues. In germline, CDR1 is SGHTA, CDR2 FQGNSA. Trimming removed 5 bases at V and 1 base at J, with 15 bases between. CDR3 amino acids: CASSPNRVWSNQPQHF. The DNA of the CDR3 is TGTGCCAGCAGCCCAAACAGGGTCTGGAGCAATCAGCCCCAGCATTTT. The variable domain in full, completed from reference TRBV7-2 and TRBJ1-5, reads GAGVSQSPSNKVTEKGKDVELRCDPISGHTALYWYRQSLGQGLEFLIYFQGNSAPDKSGLPSDRFSAERTGGSVSTLTIQRTQQEDSAVYLCASSPNRVWSNQPQHFGDGTRLSIL.

The CDR3 coding sequence is TGTGCCATCAGACTAGCACCGAACACCGGGGAGCTGTTTTTT. It specifies CAIRLAPNTGELFF. The chain employs TRBV10-3 and TRBJ2-2, with a weak D call TRBD2 (6 bases). Germline CDR1 and CDR2: ENHRY and SYGVKD. The V end lost 6 bases, the J end lost 0 bases, and 8 bases lay between the germline ends. CDR3 length: 14 amino acids.

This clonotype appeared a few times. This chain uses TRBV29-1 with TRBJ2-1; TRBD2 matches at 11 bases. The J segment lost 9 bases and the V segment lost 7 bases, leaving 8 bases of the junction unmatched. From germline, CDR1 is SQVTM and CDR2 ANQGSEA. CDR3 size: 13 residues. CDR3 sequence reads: CSGTSGSSGEQFF. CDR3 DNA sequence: TGCAGCGGCACTAGCGGGAGCTCCGGTGAGCAGTTCTTC.

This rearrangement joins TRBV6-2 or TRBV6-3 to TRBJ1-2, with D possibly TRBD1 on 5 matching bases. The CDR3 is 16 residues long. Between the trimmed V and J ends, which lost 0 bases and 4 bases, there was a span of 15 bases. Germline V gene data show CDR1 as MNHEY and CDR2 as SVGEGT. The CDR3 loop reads CASSYSSRENRYGYTF. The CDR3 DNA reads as TGTGCCAGCAGTTACTCTTCCAGGGAAAATCGCTATGGCTACACCTTC.

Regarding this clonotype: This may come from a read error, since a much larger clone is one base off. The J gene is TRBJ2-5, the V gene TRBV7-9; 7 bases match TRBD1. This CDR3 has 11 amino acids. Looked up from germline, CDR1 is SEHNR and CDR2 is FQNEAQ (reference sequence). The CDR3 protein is CTSSSGQEQYF. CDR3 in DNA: TGTACCAGCAGCTCAGGACAGGAGCAGTACTTC. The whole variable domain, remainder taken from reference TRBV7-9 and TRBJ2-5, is DTGVSQNPRHKITKRGQNVTFRCDPISEHNRLYWYRQTLGQGPEFLTYFQNEAQLEKSRLLSDRFSAERPKGSFSTLEIQRTEQGDSAMYLCTSSSGQEQYFGPGTRLLVL.

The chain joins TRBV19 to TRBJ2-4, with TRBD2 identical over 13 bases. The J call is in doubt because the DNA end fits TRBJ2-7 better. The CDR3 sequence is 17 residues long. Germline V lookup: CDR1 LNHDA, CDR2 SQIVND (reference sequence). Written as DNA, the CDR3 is TGTGCCAGTTCCCCTACTAGCGGGAGGGCCGGATCTGACGAGCAGTACTTC. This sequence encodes CASSPTSGRAGSDEQYF.

The chain's CDR3 is CASSHRQGGTDTQYF. The CDR3 region has the DNA TGCGCCAGCAGCCACCGACAGGGCGGCACAGATACGCAGTATTTT. The chain couples TRBV4-1 to TRBJ2-3; 7 nucleotides align to TRBD1. J gave up 1 base and V 3 bases, and 4 bases lay outside the gene matches. The CDR3 is 15 residues long. Per the germline V gene, CDR1 is MGHRA and CDR2 is YSYEKL.

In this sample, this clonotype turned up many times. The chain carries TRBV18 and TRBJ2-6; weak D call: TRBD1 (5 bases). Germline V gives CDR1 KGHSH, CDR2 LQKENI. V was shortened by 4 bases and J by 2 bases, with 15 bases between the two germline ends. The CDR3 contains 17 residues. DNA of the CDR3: TGTGCCAGCTCACTAGTGAAGACAGCGACTGGGGCCAACGTCCTGACTTTC. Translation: CASSLVKTATGANVLTF. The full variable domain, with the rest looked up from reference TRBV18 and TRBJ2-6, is NAGVMQNPRHLVRRRGQEARLRCSPMKGHSHVYWYRQLPEEGLKFMVYLQKENIIDESGMPKERFSAEFPKEGPSILRIQQVVRGDSAAYFCASSLVKTATGANVLTFGAGSRLTVL.

The CDR3 region has the DNA TGTGCCAGCAGCCTTGGGATTTCCAACACCGGGGAGCTGTTTTTT. Protein: CASSLGISNTGELFF. This sequence joins TRBV3-1 and TRBJ2-2; no reliable D call. The CDR3 totals 15 residues. The germline V gene encodes CDR1 LGHDT and CDR2 YNNKEL (reference sequence). V was shortened by 4 bases and J by 2 bases, with 11 bases between the two germline ends.

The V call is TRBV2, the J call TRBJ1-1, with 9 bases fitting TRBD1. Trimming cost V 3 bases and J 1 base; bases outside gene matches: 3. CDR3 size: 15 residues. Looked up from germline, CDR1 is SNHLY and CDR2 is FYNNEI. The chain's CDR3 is CASSDQGQGNTEAFF. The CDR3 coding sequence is TGTGCCAGCAGTGATCAGGGACAGGGGAACACTGAAGCTTTCTTT.

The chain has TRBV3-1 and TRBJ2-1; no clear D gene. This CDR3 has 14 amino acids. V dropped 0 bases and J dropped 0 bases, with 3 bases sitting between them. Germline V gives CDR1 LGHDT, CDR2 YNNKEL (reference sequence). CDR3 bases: TGTGCCAGCAGCCAAGACTACTCCTACAATGAGCAGTTCTTC. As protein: CASSQDYSYNEQFF.

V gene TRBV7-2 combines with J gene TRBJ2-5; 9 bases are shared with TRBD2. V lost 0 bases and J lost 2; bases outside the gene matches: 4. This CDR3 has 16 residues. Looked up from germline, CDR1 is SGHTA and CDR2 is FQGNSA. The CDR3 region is CASSLATSGLQETQYF. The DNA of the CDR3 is TGTGCCAGCAGCTTAGCAACTAGCGGGTTACAAGAGACCCAGTACTTC.

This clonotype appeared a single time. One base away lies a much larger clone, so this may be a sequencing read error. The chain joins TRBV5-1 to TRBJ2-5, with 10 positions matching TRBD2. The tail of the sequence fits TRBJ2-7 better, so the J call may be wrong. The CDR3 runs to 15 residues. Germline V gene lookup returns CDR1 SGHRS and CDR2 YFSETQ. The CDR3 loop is CASRLGLAANSEQYF. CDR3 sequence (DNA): TGCGCCAGCAGACTCGGACTAGCGGCCAACTCCGAGCAGTACTTC.

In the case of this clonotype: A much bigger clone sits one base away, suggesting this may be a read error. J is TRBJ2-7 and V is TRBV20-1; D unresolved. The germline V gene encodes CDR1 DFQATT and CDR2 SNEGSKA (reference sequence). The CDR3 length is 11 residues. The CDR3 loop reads CSAPWDYGQYF. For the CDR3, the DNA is TGCAGTGCCCCATGGGATTACGGGCAGTACTTC.

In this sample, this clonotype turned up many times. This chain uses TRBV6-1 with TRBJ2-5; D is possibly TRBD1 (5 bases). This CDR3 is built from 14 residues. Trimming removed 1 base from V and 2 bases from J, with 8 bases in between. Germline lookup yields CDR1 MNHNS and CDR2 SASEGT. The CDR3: CASSEGTPQETQYF. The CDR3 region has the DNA TGTGCCAGCAGTGAAGGGACACCTCAAGAGACCCAGTACTTC.

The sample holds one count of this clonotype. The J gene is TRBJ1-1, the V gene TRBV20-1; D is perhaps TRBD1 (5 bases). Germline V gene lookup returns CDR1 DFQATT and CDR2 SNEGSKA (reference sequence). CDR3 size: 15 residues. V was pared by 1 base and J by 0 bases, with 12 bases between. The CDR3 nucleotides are TGCAGTGCTAGAGCTAGTCCAGGGCTGAACACTGAAGCTTTCTTT. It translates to CSARASPGLNTEAFF.